This T cell receptor (beta chain) was identified during a study of shared clonotypes between healthy human individuals. Overall study results and limits: The expectation was that sequencing depth would affect clonotype sharing among donors. The sole specimen, blood, was sampled, and tissue repertoires likely differ. The genetic and exposure-history diversity represented was limited by few donors.

Generated by immunoSEQ multiplex PCR, the TCRdb table keeps only in-frame clones and is missing some. This sample yields about 2,500,000 clones, of which approximately 92% are seen a single time; over 0.12% belongs to the top ten. To note about this clone: Its antigen is not identified. Additional DNA sequences in this sample encode the identical CDR3.

In germline, CDR1 is SNHLY, CDR2 FYNNEI. The CDR3 loop spans 13 amino acids. The germline V and J ends were trimmed by 6 bases and 1 base, with 9 bases remaining between them. This TCR was sampled from a man between 18 and 29 years old in good health. V and J are TRBV2 and TRBJ2-5; weak D call: TRBD1 (6 bases). Sequences were obtained from naive CD4+ T cells sorted from blood. Subset: CD45RA+ positively selected. The CDR3 spells CASSGQTQETQYF. CDR3 nucleotides: TGTGCCAGCAGCGGACAGACCCAAGAGACCCAGTACTTC.